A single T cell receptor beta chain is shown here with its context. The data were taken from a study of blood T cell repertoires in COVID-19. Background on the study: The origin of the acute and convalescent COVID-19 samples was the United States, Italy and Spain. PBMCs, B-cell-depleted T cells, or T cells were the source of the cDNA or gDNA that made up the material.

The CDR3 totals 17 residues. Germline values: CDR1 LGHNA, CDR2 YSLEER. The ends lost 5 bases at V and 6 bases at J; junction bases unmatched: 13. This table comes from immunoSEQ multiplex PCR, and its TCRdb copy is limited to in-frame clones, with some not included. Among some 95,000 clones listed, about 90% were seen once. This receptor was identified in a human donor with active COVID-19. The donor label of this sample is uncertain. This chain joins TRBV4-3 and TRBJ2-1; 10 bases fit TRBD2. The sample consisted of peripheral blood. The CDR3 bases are TGCGCCAGCAGCAAAATCCCCGGGACTAGCGTATTCAATGAGCAGTTCTTC. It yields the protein CASSKIPGTSVFNEQFF.